This record concerns one T cell receptor (beta chain) sequence. Sequencing used immunoSEQ multiplex PCR; TCRdb keeps in-frame clones, though not all of them. The sample carries 250,000 to 300,000 clones, roughly 90% recorded once. These data come from a study of blood T cell repertoires in COVID-19. About the study: Whether acute or convalescent, the COVID-19 samples came from the United States, Italy and Spain.

V was clipped by 4 bases and J by 7 bases; unmatched bases: 12. The germline gives CDR1 SEHNR, CDR2 FQNEAQ (reference sequence). The CDR3 covers 15 residues. Sequencing was done on a sample of PBMCs or T cells enriched from blood (not recorded which). This receptor was obtained from a woman aged 60-70 years who had recovered from COVID-19. The chain carries TRBV7-9 and TRBJ1-2; 7 nucleotides agree with TRBD1. The CDR3 loop is CASSYAGTAYSGYTF. The CDR3 DNA sequence: TGTGCCAGCAGCTACGCCGGGACAGCGTATAGTGGCTACACCTTC.